One sample yielded the 5 T cell receptor beta chains listed below, sequenced in a study of blood T cell repertoires in COVID-19. Sequencing was performed with immunoSEQ multiplex PCR; in TCRdb, only in-frame clones are kept and a portion is missing. The sample consists of more than 40,000 clones, 90% of them appearing once. The specimen sequenced was peripheral blood. These receptors were taken from a man between 65 and 85 years old with acute or convalescent COVID-19.

This chain uses TRBV5-5 with TRBJ1-1, with TRBD1 identical over 10 bases. Germline V CDR1 and CDR2: SGHKS, YYEKEE (reference sequence). J was trimmed by 1 base and V by 4 bases; bases with no gene match: 1. The CDR3 loop spans 14 amino acids. CDR3 nucleotide sequence: TGTGCCAGCAGCAGACAGGGGGCGAACACTGAAGCTTTCTTT. Translating gives CASSRQGANTEAFF.

V and J are TRBV7-9 and TRBJ2-6; perhaps TRBD2 as D (5 bases). The CDR3 spans 16 residues. Trimming took 5 bases from V and 2 from J, leaving 13 bases between them. CDR1 SEHNR and CDR2 FQNEAQ come from the germline V gene (reference sequence). The CDR3 region has the DNA TGTGCCAGCAGCCTTTCGCTGGGAGCTGGGGCCAACGTCCTGACTTTC. Its translation is CASSLSLGAGANVLTF. The whole variable domain, filled in from reference TRBV7-9 and TRBJ2-6, reads DTGVSQNPRHKITKRGQNVTFRCDPISEHNRLYWYRQTLGQGPEFLTYFQNEAQLEKSRLLSDRFSAERPKGSFSTLEIQRTEQGDSAMYLCASSLSLGAGANVLTFGAGSRLTVL.

The chain combines TRBV4-1 with TRBJ1-2, with D unresolved. Germline-derived CDR1 and CDR2 are MGHRA and YSYEKL. V shed 0 bases and J shed 7 bases, with 18 bases lying between them. The length of the CDR3 is 16 residues. For the CDR3, the DNA is TGCGCCAGCAGCCAAGATTACCACCGGGGTGATCGTGGCTACACCTTC. Its protein product is CASSQDYHRGDRGYTF.

The V gene is TRBV12-5, the J gene TRBJ1-2, with 8 nucleotides matching TRBD1. The ends lost 6 bases at V and 3 bases at J; junction bases unmatched: 3. The germline CDR1 and CDR2 sequences are LGHNT and FRNRAP. The CDR3 is 13 amino acids. The DNA of the CDR3 is TGTGCTAGTGGCTCGGACAGGGACTATGGCTACACCTTC. Protein product: CASGSDRDYGYTF.

The chain combines TRBV27 with TRBJ1-1, with 10 bases matching TRBD1. CDR1 is MNHEY and CDR2 is SMNVEV in the germline V gene (reference sequence). This CDR3 region has 16 residues. The V and J ends lost 5 bases and 5 bases, in that order; junction bases with no gene match: 11. The CDR3 loop reads CASSLPRGTGVTEAFF. CDR3 coding DNA: TGTGCCAGCAGTCTACCCCGAGGGACAGGGGTGACTGAAGCTTTCTTT.